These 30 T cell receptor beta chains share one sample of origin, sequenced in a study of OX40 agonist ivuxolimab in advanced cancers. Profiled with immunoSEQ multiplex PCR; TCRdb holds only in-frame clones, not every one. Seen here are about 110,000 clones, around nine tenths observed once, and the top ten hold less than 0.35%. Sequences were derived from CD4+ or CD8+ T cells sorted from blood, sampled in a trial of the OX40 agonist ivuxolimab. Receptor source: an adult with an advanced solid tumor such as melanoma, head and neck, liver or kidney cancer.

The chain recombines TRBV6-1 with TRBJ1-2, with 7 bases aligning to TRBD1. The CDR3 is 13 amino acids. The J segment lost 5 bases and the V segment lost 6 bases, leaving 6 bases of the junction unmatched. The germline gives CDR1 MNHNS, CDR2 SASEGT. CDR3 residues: CASSDTGEYGYTF. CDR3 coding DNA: TGTGCCAGCAGCGACACAGGGGAATATGGCTACACCTTC.

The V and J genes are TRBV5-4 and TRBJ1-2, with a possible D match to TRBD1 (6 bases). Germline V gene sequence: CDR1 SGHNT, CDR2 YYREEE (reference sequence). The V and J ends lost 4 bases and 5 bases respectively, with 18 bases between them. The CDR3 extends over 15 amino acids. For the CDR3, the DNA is TGTGCCAGCAGCCCCAGTGGCAGGGGCAATTATGGCTACACCTTC. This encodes CASSPSGRGNYGYTF.

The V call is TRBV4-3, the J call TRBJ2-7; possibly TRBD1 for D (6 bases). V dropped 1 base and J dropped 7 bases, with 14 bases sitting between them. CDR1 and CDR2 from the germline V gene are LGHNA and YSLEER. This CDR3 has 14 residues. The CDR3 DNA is TGCGCCAGCAGCCAAGTTCACGATCAGGGGGAGCAGTACTTC. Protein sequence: CASSQVHDQGEQYF.

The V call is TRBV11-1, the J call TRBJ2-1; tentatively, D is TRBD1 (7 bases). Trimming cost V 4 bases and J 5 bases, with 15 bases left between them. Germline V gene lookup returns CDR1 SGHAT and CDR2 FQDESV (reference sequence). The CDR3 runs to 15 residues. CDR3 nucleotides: TGTGCCAGCAGCTACAGGGGTGGGGGGCACAATGAGCAGTTCTTC. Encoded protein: CASSYRGGGHNEQFF.

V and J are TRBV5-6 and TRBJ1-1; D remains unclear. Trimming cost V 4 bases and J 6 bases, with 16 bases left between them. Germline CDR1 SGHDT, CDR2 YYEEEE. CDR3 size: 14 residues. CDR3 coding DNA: TGTGCCAGCAGCAGGACGATCCTTGTCTCTGAAGCTTTCTTT. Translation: CASSRTILVSEAFF.

The CDR3 region is CASSLVGQGATEAFF. The CDR3 bases are TGTGCCAGCAGCTTGGTTGGACAGGGGGCAACTGAAGCTTTCTTT. The chain couples TRBV5-6 to TRBJ1-1; 11 nucleotides agree with TRBD1. CDR1 SGHDT and CDR2 YYEEEE come from the germline V gene. The V segment lost 0 bases and the J segment 5 bases; nucleotides outside the gene matches: 3. The CDR3 totals 15 residues.

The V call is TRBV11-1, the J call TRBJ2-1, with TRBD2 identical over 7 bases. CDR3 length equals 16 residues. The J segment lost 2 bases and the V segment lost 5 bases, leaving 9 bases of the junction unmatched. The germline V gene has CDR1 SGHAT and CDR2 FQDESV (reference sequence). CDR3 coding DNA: TGTGCCAGCAGCCCCAAGGGGAGGGCCGCCTACAATGAGCAGTTCTTC. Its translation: CASSPKGRAAYNEQFF. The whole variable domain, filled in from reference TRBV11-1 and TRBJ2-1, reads EAEVAQSPRYKITEKSQAVAFWCDPISGHATLYWYRQILGQGPELLVQFQDESVVDDSQLPKDRFSAERLKGVDSTLKIQPAELGDSAMYLCASSPKGRAAYNEQFFGPGTRLTVL.

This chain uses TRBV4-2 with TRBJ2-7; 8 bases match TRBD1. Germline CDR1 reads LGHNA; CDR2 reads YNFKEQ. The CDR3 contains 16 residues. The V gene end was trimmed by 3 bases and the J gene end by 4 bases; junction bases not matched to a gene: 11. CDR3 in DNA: TGTGCCAGCAGCCACGGCCTTGGACAGGGTGCGTACGAGCAGTACTTC. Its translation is CASSHGLGQGAYEQYF.

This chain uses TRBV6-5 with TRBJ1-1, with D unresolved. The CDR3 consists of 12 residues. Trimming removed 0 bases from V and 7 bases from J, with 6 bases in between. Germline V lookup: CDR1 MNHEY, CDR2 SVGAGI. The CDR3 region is CASSYSSGEAFF. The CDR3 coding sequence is TGTGCCAGCAGTTACTCGAGTGGTGAAGCTTTCTTT.

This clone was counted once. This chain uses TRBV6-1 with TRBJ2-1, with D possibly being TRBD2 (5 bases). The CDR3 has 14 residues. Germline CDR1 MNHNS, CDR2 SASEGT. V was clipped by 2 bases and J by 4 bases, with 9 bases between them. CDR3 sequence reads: CASSETRTYNEQFF. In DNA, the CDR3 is TGTGCCAGCAGTGAAACTCGGACTTACAATGAGCAGTTCTTC.

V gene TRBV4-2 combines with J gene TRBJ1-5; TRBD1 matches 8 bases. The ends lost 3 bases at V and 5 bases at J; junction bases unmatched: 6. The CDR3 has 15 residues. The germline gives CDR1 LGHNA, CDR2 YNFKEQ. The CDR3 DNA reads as TGTGCCAGCAGCCATGCCAGGGGGCCGGATCAGCCCCAGCATTTT. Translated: CASSHARGPDQPQHF.

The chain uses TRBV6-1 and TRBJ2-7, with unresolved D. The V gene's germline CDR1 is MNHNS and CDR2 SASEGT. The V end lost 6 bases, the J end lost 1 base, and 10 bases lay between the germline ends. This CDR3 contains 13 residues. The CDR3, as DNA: TGTGCCAGCAGACCGGCCGCATCCTACGAGCAGTACTTC. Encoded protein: CASRPAASYEQYF.

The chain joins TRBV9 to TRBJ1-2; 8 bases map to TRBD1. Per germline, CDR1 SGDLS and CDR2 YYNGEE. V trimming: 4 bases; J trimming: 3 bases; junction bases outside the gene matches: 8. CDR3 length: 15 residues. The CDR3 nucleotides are TGTGCCAGCAGCAGGAGGACAGGGACGGACTATGGCTACACCTTC. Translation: CASSRRTGTDYGYTF.

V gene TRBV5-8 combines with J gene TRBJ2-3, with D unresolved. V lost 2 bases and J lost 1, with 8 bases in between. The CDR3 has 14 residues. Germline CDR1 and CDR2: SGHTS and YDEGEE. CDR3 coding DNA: TGTGCCAGCAGCTTTGGGGAAGGCACAGATACGCAGTATTTT. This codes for CASSFGEGTDTQYF.

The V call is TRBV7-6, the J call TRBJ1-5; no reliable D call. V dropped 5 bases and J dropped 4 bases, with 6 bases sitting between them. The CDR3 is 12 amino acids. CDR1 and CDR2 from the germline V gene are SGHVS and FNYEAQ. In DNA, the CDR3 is TGTGCCAGCAGCCTAATAAATCAGCCCCAGCATTTT. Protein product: CASSLINQPQHF.

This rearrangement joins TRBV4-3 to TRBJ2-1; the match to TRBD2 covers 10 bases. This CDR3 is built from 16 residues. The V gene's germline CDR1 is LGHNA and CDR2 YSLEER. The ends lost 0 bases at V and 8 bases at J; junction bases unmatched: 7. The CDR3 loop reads CASSQDASGSLYEQFF. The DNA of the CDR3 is TGCGCCAGCAGCCAAGATGCTAGCGGGAGTCTATATGAGCAGTTCTTC.

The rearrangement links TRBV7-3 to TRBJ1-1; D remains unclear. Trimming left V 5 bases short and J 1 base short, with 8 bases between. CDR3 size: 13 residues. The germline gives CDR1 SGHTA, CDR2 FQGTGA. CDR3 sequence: CASSNTRNTEAFF. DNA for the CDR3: TGTGCCAGCAGCAACACCAGGAACACTGAAGCTTTCTTT.

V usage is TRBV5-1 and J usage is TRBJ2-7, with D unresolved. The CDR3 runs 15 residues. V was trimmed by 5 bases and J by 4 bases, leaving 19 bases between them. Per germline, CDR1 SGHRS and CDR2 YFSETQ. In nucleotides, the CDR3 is TGCGCCAGCAGTCCAGGCTCTGCAGCCTTATACGAGCAGTACTTC. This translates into CASSPGSAALYEQYF.

The CDR3 DNA reads TGCAGCGCTGGCCGGGGGGCCAGGAATGAGCAGTTCTTC. Its protein product is CSAGRGARNEQFF. The chain joins TRBV29-1 to TRBJ2-1; possibly TRBD2 for D (7 bases). V lost 7 bases and J lost 7, with 17 bases in between. CDR3 length equals 13 residues. CDR1 and CDR2 from the germline V gene are SQVTM and ANQGSEA.

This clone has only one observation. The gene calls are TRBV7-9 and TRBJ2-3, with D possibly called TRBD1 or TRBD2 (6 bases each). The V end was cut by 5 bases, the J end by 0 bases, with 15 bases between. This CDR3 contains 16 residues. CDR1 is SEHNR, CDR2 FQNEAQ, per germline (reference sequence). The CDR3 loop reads CASSPGEVFSTDTQYF. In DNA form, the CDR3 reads TGTGCCAGCAGCCCAGGGGAGGTGTTTAGCACAGATACGCAGTATTTT. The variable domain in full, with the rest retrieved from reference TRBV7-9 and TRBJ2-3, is DTGVSQNPRHKITKRGQNVTFRCDPISEHNRLYWYRQTLGQGPEFLTYFQNEAQLEKSRLLSDRFSAERPKGSFSTLEIQRTEQGDSAMYLCASSPGEVFSTDTQYFGPGTRLTVL.

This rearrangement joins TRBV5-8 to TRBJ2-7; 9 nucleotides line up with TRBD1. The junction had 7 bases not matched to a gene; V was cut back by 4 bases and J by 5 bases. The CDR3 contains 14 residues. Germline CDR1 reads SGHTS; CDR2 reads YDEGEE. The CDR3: CASSQRTGVHEQYF. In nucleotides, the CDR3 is TGTGCCAGCAGCCAACGGACAGGGGTTCACGAGCAGTACTTC.

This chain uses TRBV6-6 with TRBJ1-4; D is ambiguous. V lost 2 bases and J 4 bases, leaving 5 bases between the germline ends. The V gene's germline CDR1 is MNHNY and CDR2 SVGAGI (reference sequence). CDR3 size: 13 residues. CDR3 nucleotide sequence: TGTGCCAGCAGTTACACCATTAATGAAAAACTGTTTTTT. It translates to CASSYTINEKLFF.

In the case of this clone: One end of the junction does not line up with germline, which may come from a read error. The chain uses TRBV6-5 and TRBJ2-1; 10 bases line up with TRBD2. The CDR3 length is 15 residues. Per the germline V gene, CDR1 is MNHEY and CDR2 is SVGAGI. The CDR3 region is CASSYLSGRDNEKFF. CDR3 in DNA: TGTGCCAGCAGTTACCTCAGCGGGAGGGACAATGAGAAGTTCTTC.

Here the CDR3 reads CASSPSPGTGGGTQYF. The CDR3 coding sequence is TGTGCCAGCAGCCCAAGTCCCGGGACAGGGGGCGGGACCCAGTACTTC. The chain employs TRBV7-2 and TRBJ2-5, with 12 bases identical to TRBD1. The CDR3 extends over 16 amino acids. Germline loops: CDR1 SGHTA, CDR2 FQGNSA. J lost 7 bases, V lost 5 bases, and 11 bases had no gene match.

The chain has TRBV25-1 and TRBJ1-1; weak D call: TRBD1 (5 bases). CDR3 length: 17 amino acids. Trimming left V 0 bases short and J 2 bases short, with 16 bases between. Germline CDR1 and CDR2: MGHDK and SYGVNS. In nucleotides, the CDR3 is TGTGCCAGCAGTGAATACAGGGCAGTAAGAGGCAACACTGAAGCTTTCTTT. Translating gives CASSEYRAVRGNTEAFF.

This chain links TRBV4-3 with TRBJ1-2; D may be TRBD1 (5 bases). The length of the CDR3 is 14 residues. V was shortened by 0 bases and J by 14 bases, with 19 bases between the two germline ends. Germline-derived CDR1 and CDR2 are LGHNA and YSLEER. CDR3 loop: CASSQDLEGTQTTF. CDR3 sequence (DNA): TGCGCCAGCAGCCAAGATCTGGAAGGGACCCAAACGACCTTC.

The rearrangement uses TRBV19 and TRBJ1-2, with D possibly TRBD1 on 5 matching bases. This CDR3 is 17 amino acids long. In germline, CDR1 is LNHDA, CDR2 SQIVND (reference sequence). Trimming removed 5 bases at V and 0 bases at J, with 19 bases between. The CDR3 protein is CASSSLGGAGANYGYTF. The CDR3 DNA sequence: TGTGCCAGTAGTTCCCTTGGAGGGGCTGGGGCTAACTATGGCTACACCTTC.

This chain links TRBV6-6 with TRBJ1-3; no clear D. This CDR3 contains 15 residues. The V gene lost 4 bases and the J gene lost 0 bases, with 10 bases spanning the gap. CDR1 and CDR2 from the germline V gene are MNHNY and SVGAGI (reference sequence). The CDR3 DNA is TGTGCCAGCAGTTTCGTGGCAGCCTCTGGAAACACCATATATTTT. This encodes CASSFVAASGNTIYF.

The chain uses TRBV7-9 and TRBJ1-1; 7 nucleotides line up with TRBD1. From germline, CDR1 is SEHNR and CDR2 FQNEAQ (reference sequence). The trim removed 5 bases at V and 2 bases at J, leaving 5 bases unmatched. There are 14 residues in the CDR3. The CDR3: CASSRTGANTEAFF. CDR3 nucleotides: TGTGCCAGCAGCCGGACAGGAGCCAACACTGAAGCTTTCTTT.

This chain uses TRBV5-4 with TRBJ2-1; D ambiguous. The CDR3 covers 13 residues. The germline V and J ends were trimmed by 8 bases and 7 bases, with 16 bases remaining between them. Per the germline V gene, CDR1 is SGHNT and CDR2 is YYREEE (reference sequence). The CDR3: CARSSFGRNEQFF. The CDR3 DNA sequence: TGTGCCAGAAGCAGCTTCGGCAGGAATGAGCAGTTCTTC.